One and the same sample provided the 32 T cell receptor beta chains below, sequenced in a study of T-cell memory formation after mild COVID-19. Each CDR3 protein gets one entry after TCRdb re-called the 5' RACE reads with MiXCR. The sample consists of approximately 350,000 distinct CDR3 sequences, 28% of them appearing once. The specimen was PBMCs or a T cell subset sorted from them (not recorded which). These receptors all stem from an adult woman who had mild COVID-19 (a few samples of this study predate the infection). Cell type and time point are not known.

The chain joins TRBV29-1 to TRBJ2-7; 11 nucleotides agree with TRBD1. The CDR3 consists of 13 residues. CDR1 is SQVTM, CDR2 ANQGSEA, per germline. Trimming took 5 bases from V and 1 from J; bases not matched to a gene: 1. CDR3 in DNA: TGCAGCGTTCGGGACAGGGGGTCCTACGAGCAGTACTTC. The encoded protein is CSVRDRGSYEQYF.

This sequence joins TRBV24-1 and TRBJ2-6; tentatively, D is TRBD1 or TRBD2 (5 bases each). Trimming stripped 3 bases from V and 4 bases from J, with 12 bases between. Germline values: CDR1 KGHDR, CDR2 SFDVKD. This CDR3 is built from 16 residues. The CDR3 DNA sequence: TGTGCCACCAGTGATCCCCTAGCAGGGGGGGCCAACGTCCTGACTTTC. Translating it yields CATSDPLAGGANVLTF.

CDR3 region: CASSLRGTGQETQYF. DNA of the CDR3: TGTGCCAGCAGCTTAAGAGGCACAGGCCAAGAGACCCAGTACTTC. The chain couples TRBV7-9 to TRBJ2-5; TRBD1 might be the D (5 bases). Trimming pared 2 bases from V and 1 base from J, leaving 11 bases between. Germline CDR1 and CDR2: SEHNR and FQNEAQ (reference sequence). The CDR3 contains 15 residues.

This clonotype has ten or more counts. The chain is built from TRBV6-2 or TRBV6-3 and TRBJ2-7; D might be TRBD1 or TRBD2, each matching 5 bases. The CDR3 has 13 amino acids. The germline V gene encodes CDR1 MNHEY and CDR2 SVGEGT. Trimming stripped 6 bases from V and 3 bases from J, with 12 bases between. CDR3 loop: CASRDTGLYEQYF. Written as DNA, the CDR3 is TGTGCCAGCAGGGACACAGGACTCTACGAGCAGTACTTC.

The chain is built from TRBV5-1 and TRBJ2-1; D is possibly TRBD1 (6 bases). This CDR3 contains 14 residues. Germline loops: CDR1 SGHRS, CDR2 YFSETQ. Trimming left V 1 base short and J 6 bases short, with 11 bases between. The CDR3: CASSLQTGRNEQFF. The CDR3 nucleotides read TGCGCCAGCAGCTTGCAAACAGGGCGCAATGAGCAGTTCTTC.

This clonotype was found a few times. J is TRBJ2-3 and V is TRBV20-1; D might be TRBD1 (6 bases). Germline CDR1 DFQATT, CDR2 SNEGSKA (reference sequence). CDR3 size: 15 residues. V shed 8 bases and J shed 2 bases, with 20 bases lying between them. The CDR3 nucleotides read TGCAGTAACAACCTAGACAGGCTATACACAGATACGCAGTATTTT. This sequence encodes CSNNLDRLYTDTQYF.

This clonotype was seen a handful of times. V usage is TRBV6-2 or TRBV6-3 and J usage is TRBJ2-3; a possible D gene is TRBD2 (6 bases). Looked up from germline, CDR1 is MNHEY and CDR2 is SVGEGT. The CDR3 length is 15 residues. With 8 bases removed from V and 5 bases from J, the gap between germline ends came to 20 bases. The chain's CDR3 is CASLPSGSGRDTQYF. DNA for the CDR3: TGTGCCAGCCTCCCTTCGGGTAGCGGTAGAGATACGCAGTATTTT.

This clonotype turned up a few times. The V call is TRBV5-6, the J call TRBJ2-2; D ambiguous. The germline V gene has CDR1 SGHDT and CDR2 YYEEEE. Trimming stripped 0 bases from V and 4 bases from J, with 10 bases between. This CDR3 comprises 15 residues. The CDR3 sequence: CASSLDEVVTGELFF. CDR3 coding DNA: TGTGCCAGCAGCTTGGATGAGGTTGTCACCGGGGAGCTGTTTTTT.

This clonotype came up a few times. The gene calls are TRBV7-9 and TRBJ2-5; 9 nucleotides match TRBD2. The CDR3 contains 13 residues. CDR1 and CDR2 from the germline V gene are SEHNR and FQNEAQ (reference sequence). V shed 5 bases and J 5 bases; nucleotides not matched to a gene: 3. CDR3 amino acids: CASSISGGETQYF. The CDR3 nucleotides are TGTGCCAGCAGCATCAGCGGGGGGGAGACCCAGTACTTC.

This clonotype has more than one count but fewer than ten. This chain uses TRBV7-2 with TRBJ2-5; a possible D gene is TRBD1 (5 bases). CDR1 is SGHTA, CDR2 FQGNSA, per germline. This CDR3 spans 16 amino acids. V lost 0 bases to trimming and J lost 2 bases, with 13 bases between them. The CDR3 region has the DNA TGTGCCAGCAGCTTAGCTTCAGGGAAGGGGCAAGAGACCCAGTACTTC. Translated: CASSLASGKGQETQYF.

The chain combines TRBV6-2 or TRBV6-3 with TRBJ2-5; 9 bases line up with TRBD2. The CDR3 length is 16 residues. Germline CDR1 is MNHEY and CDR2 is SVGEGT. V trimming: 4 bases; J trimming: 4 bases; junction bases outside the gene matches: 10. The CDR3 nucleotides are TGTGCCAGCAGTTCCCATAGCGGGAGTCGGCGAGAGACCCAGTACTTC. Translated, it gives CASSSHSGSRRETQYF.

This clonotype appeared a few times. The CDR3, as DNA: TGCGCCAGCAGCCAAGAGGGAAGGAATTACAATGAGCAGTTCTTC. This translates into CASSQEGRNYNEQFF. V and J are TRBV4-1 and TRBJ2-1, with D unclear. Germline V CDR1 and CDR2: MGHRA, YSYEKL. The CDR3 contains 15 residues. The V end was cut by 0 bases, the J end by 4 bases, with 10 bases between.

The chain links TRBV20-1 to TRBJ2-7, with 7 bases that match TRBD1. Losses at the gene ends were 3 bases for V and 4 bases for J; bases not matched to a gene: 9. This CDR3 region has 14 residues. Per the germline V gene, CDR1 is DFQATT and CDR2 is SNEGSKA (reference sequence). This CDR3 reads CSASRPTGLYEQYF. CDR3 in DNA: TGCAGTGCTAGTCGGCCGACAGGGTTATACGAGCAGTACTTC.

The V call is TRBV11-1, the J call TRBJ2-7; 9 positions match TRBD1. The J segment lost 1 base and the V segment lost 8 bases, leaving 12 bases of the junction unmatched. The length of the CDR3 is 16 residues. Germline V gene sequence: CDR1 SGHAT, CDR2 FQDESV (reference sequence). The CDR3 DNA reads TGTGCCAGCGTGCCTGGGGGGACAGGGTCGTCCTACGAGCAGTACTTC. This codes for CASVPGGTGSSYEQYF.

V gene TRBV24-1 combines with J gene TRBJ2-1, with 12 nucleotides matching TRBD1. Germline V CDR1 and CDR2: KGHDR, SFDVKD. The CDR3 covers 16 residues. V was clipped by 3 bases and J by 9 bases; unmatched bases: 8. The CDR3 loop is CATSDVPGQGASEQFF. For the CDR3, the DNA is TGTGCCACCAGTGATGTACCGGGACAGGGGGCGAGTGAGCAGTTCTTC.

A few counts support this clonotype. The chain is built from TRBV5-4 and TRBJ1-2, with D uncertain. This CDR3 is 14 amino acids long. Trimming took 0 bases from V and 1 from J, leaving 7 bases between them. Germline V gives CDR1 SGHNT, CDR2 YYREEE (reference sequence). In DNA form, the CDR3 reads TGTGCCAGCAGCTTGGCCCCTGATAACTATGGCTACACCTTC. It specifies CASSLAPDNYGYTF.

The CDR3 DNA is TGCAGTGCTAGAGAACAGGTATACACTGAAGCTTTCTTT. This sequence encodes CSAREQVYTEAFF. The J gene is TRBJ1-1, the V gene TRBV20-1; weak D call: TRBD1 (5 bases). Between the trimmed V and J ends, which lost 0 bases and 3 bases, there was a span of 8 bases. Per germline, CDR1 DFQATT and CDR2 SNEGSKA (reference sequence). The CDR3 covers 13 residues.

V and J are TRBV7-2 and TRBJ1-1; weak D call: TRBD1 (5 bases). The CDR3 runs 16 residues. The germline gives CDR1 SGHTA, CDR2 FQGNSA. Trimming stripped 1 base from V and 0 bases from J, with 12 bases between. DNA of the CDR3: TGTGCCAGCAGCTTAGGTGTTTACAGGATGAACACTGAAGCTTTCTTT. Its protein product is CASSLGVYRMNTEAFF.

This chain connects TRBV7-2 to TRBJ2-7; 14 bases are shared with TRBD2. This CDR3 region has 16 residues. The germline V gene has CDR1 SGHTA and CDR2 FQGNSA. V was clipped by 3 bases and J by 3 bases; unmatched bases: 4. The CDR3 spells CASSLGLAGAYYEQYF. The CDR3 bases are TGTGCCAGCAGCTTGGGACTAGCGGGGGCCTACTACGAGCAGTACTTC.

This chain uses TRBV12-3 or TRBV12-4 with TRBJ1-5, with D uncertain. V dropped 0 bases and J dropped 6 bases, with 6 bases sitting between them. The CDR3 is made up of 13 amino acids. CDR3 loop: CASSLARGQPQHF. CDR3 DNA: TGTGCCAGCAGTTTAGCGCGGGGTCAGCCCCAGCATTTT.

The chain couples TRBV12-3 or TRBV12-4 to TRBJ1-2; 8 bases align to TRBD1. The CDR3 runs 15 residues. V lost 2 bases, J lost 3 bases, and 5 bases stayed unmatched. The CDR3 DNA sequence: TGTGCCAGCAGTTTATCGGACAGGGTTTACTATGGCTACACCTTC. Its translation is CASSLSDRVYYGYTF.

This clonotype was counted a few times. The CDR3 nucleotides are TGTGCCAGCAGCCATACAGACTACTCCTACAATGAGCAGTTCTTC. It translates to CASSHTDYSYNEQFF. The chain is built from TRBV12-3 or TRBV12-4 and TRBJ2-1, with TRBD2 as a possible D gene (5 bases). The V and J ends lost 6 bases and 0 bases respectively, with 12 bases between them. The CDR3 runs 15 residues.

This chain links TRBV3-1 with TRBJ2-3, with D hard to call. The CDR3 is 12 residues long. The germline CDR1 and CDR2 sequences are LGHDT and YNNKEL (reference sequence). Trimming removed 4 bases from V and 14 bases from J, with 16 bases in between. DNA for the CDR3: TGTGCCAGCAGCCCCTCCCTTGGGCGAGTGTATTTT. It encodes CASSPSLGRVYF.

This clonotype was detected only a few times. The gene calls are TRBV24-1 and TRBJ2-1; D tentatively fits TRBD1 or TRBD2 (5 bases each). Germline V gene sequence: CDR1 KGHDR, CDR2 SFDVKD. The CDR3 runs to 14 residues. The germline V and J ends were trimmed by 7 bases and 5 bases, with 14 bases remaining between them. CDR3 residues: CATRPDGTHNEQFF. CDR3 bases: TGTGCCACCAGACCCGATGGGACCCACAATGAGCAGTTCTTC.

The chain recombines TRBV29-1 with TRBJ1-2; 7 nucleotides line up with TRBD1. The ends lost 7 bases at V and 5 bases at J; junction bases unmatched: 10. There are 13 residues in the CDR3. Germline loops: CDR1 SQVTM, CDR2 ANQGSEA. DNA for the CDR3: TGCAGCGCTACAAAGGGGGCGAGGTATGGCTACACCTTC. This codes for CSATKGARYGYTF.

The table lists this clonotype with a count of one. This rearrangement joins TRBV24-1 to TRBJ1-2; D may be TRBD1 (6 bases). This CDR3 region has 15 residues. V shed 2 bases and J shed 3 bases, with 12 bases lying between them. CDR1 is KGHDR and CDR2 is SFDVKD in the germline V gene. This chain's CDR3 is CATSDSTGIYYGYTF. CDR3 nucleotide sequence: TGTGCCACCAGTGATTCTACAGGGATTTACTATGGCTACACCTTC.

The chain links TRBV20-1 to TRBJ2-1; the match to TRBD2 covers 10 bases. The CDR3 totals 15 residues. V lost 2 bases and J lost 1; bases outside the gene matches: 2. Per the germline V gene, CDR1 is DFQATT and CDR2 is SNEGSKA (reference sequence). The CDR3 DNA sequence: TGCAGTGCTAGAAGACTAGCGGGTTCCTACAATGAGCAGTTCTTC. As protein: CSARRLAGSYNEQFF.

V is TRBV2 and J is TRBJ1-3, with 9 nucleotides matching TRBD1. Germline V gene lookup returns CDR1 SNHLY and CDR2 FYNNEI. With V trimmed by 4 bases and J by 0 bases, 1 base remained unmatched. The CDR3 sequence is 15 residues long. CDR3 DNA sequence: TGTGCCAGCAGTGGGACAGGGGTCTCTGGAAACACCATATATTTT. Its protein product is CASSGTGVSGNTIYF.

Points on this clonotype: A read error may explain this, as a much larger clone is one base away. This chain joins TRBV19 and TRBJ2-7, with a possible D match to TRBD1 (5 bases). Germline V gene sequence: CDR1 LNHDA, CDR2 SQIVND (reference sequence). This CDR3 is 13 amino acids long. The CDR3 region has the DNA TGTGACAGTAGTCCAGGGTTGTCCTACGAGCAGTACTTC. Its translation is CDSSPGLSYEQYF. The full variable domain, with the rest looked up from reference TRBV19 and TRBJ2-7, is DGGITQSPKYLFRKEGQNVTLSCEQNLNHDAMYWYRQDPGQGLRLIYYSQIVNDFQKGDIAEGYSVSREKKESFPLTVTSAQKNPTAFYLCDSSPGLSYEQYFGPGTRLTVT.

The V and J genes are TRBV15 and TRBJ1-2, with D uncertain. Germline CDR1 and CDR2: LNHNV and YYDKDF (reference sequence). The CDR3 runs 18 residues. V was trimmed by 8 bases and J by 6 bases, leaving 31 bases between them. The CDR3 DNA reads as TGTGCCACCGATACCACCCATTCGCTGGACCGCTATATCGATGGCTACACCTTC. Its protein product is CATDTTHSLDRYIDGYTF.

The chain has TRBV4-2 and TRBJ2-7; TRBD2 matches 10 bases. The CDR3 is 17 residues long. Per germline, CDR1 LGHNA and CDR2 YNFKEQ. V was pared by 0 bases and J by 1 base, with 6 bases of the junction left unmatched. CDR3 sequence reads: CASSQEISAGGSYEQYF. CDR3 nucleotide sequence: TGTGCCAGCAGCCAAGAGATTTCAGCGGGAGGGTCCTACGAGCAGTACTTC.

The gene calls are TRBV24-1 and TRBJ2-1; D could derive from TRBD1 or TRBD2 (5 bases each). Trimming pared 1 base from V and 10 bases from J, leaving 7 bases between. Germline CDR1 KGHDR, CDR2 SFDVKD. The CDR3 is 12 amino acids. The CDR3 coding sequence is TGTGCCACCAGTGATTTATGGGGGGAGCAGTTCTTC. Translating gives CATSDLWGEQFF.